One and the same sample provided the 14 T cell receptor beta chains below, sequenced in a study of cytomegalovirus exposure and HLA in healthy donors. Both 60 Vbeta primers and 13 Jbeta primers went into the PCR. Clones were sequenced by immunoSEQ multiplex PCR, and TCRdb holds only the in-frame ones, with some missing. Of roughly 200,000 clones listed, around 75% are singletons. The material sequenced was PBMCs. These receptors came from a male donor in good health and CMV-seronegative.

This sequence joins TRBV7-2 and TRBJ2-5, with 8 bases fitting TRBD1. CDR1 is SGHTA and CDR2 is FQGNSA in the germline V gene. The CDR3 totals 12 residues. Trimming removed 5 bases from V and 13 bases from J; junction bases left unmatched: 9. Written as DNA, the CDR3 is TGTGCCAGCAGCCCCCAACGGGACAGGTTGTACTTC. It codes for CASSPQRDRLYF.

The chain has TRBV28 and TRBJ2-1; 8 nucleotides line up with TRBD2. With V trimmed by 5 bases and J by 7 bases, 16 bases remained unmatched. CDR3 length: 17 amino acids. The V gene's germline CDR1 is MDHEN and CDR2 SYDVKM. The CDR3 DNA sequence: TGTGCCAGCAGTCCCCTTCGGGTTAGCGGGACCGTAAATGAGCAGTTCTTC. This gives the protein CASSPLRVSGTVNEQFF.

The V and J genes are TRBV4-1 and TRBJ1-2, with D perhaps matching TRBD1 (6 bases). The CDR3 is 16 residues long. The germline CDR1 and CDR2 sequences are MGHRA and YSYEKL. The V end lost 1 base, the J end lost 4 bases, and 16 bases lay between the germline ends. The CDR3 loop reads CASSQGAAGGRYGYTF. Written as DNA, the CDR3 is TGCGCCAGCAGCCAAGGGGCAGCGGGGGGCCGCTATGGCTACACCTTC.

V gene TRBV11-2 combines with J gene TRBJ1-6; unclear D gene. The CDR3 loop spans 14 amino acids. V lost 1 base and J 7 bases, leaving 8 bases between the germline ends. Germline V gene lookup returns CDR1 SGHAT and CDR2 FQNNGV. The chain's CDR3 is CASSLGNRNSPLHF. The CDR3 coding sequence is TGTGCCAGCAGCTTAGGTAACAGAAATTCACCCCTCCACTTT.

As for this clone: Other DNA sequences within the sample encode an identical CDR3. V usage is TRBV9 and J usage is TRBJ2-7; possibly TRBD2 for D (7 bases). Per germline, CDR1 SGDLS and CDR2 YYNGEE. The CDR3 sequence is 14 residues long. Between the trimmed V and J ends, which lost 0 bases and 4 bases, there was a span of 11 bases. The CDR3 sequence is CASSVGGGLYEQYF. The DNA of the CDR3 is TGTGCCAGCAGCGTAGGGGGGGGGCTGTACGAGCAGTACTTC.

CDR3 protein: CATSQGQGGNYEQYF. The CDR3 nucleotides are TGTGCCACCAGCCAGGGACAGGGGGGGAACTACGAGCAGTACTTC. V usage is TRBV15 and J usage is TRBJ2-7; 11 bases fit TRBD1. The germline V gene encodes CDR1 LNHNV and CDR2 YYDKDF (reference sequence). Unmatched junction bases numbered 6, after V lost 5 bases and J lost 3 bases. The CDR3 consists of 15 residues.

The chain carries TRBV28 and TRBJ1-4; D gene uncertain. The length of the CDR3 is 15 residues. V lost 6 bases, J lost 5 bases, and 16 bases lay in between. CDR1 is MDHEN, CDR2 SYDVKM, per germline. The CDR3 sequence: CASREETTPNEKLFF. The DNA of the CDR3 is TGTGCCAGCAGGGAGGAGACAACACCCAATGAAAAACTGTTTTTT. The full variable domain, with the rest looked up from reference TRBV28 and TRBJ1-4, is DVKVTQSSRYLVKRTGEKVFLECVQDMDHENMFWYRQDPGLGLRLIYFSYDVKMKEKGDIPEGYSVSREKKERFSLILESASTNQTSMYLCASREETTPNEKLFFGSGTQLSVL.

The chain links TRBV11-2 to TRBJ2-7; D might be TRBD1 (5 bases). CDR1 is SGHAT, CDR2 FQNNGV, per germline. The CDR3 is 17 residues long. Trimming left V 1 base short and J 1 base short, with 17 bases between. The CDR3 DNA reads TGTGCCAGCAGCTTAGTCCCAGGGTGGTATACGTCCTACGAGCAGTACTTC. Translation gives CASSLVPGWYTSYEQYF.

V usage is TRBV27 and J usage is TRBJ2-1; D unresolved. This CDR3 contains 12 residues. Germline values: CDR1 MNHEY, CDR2 SMNVEV (reference sequence). V was trimmed by 5 bases and J by 0 bases, leaving 2 bases between them. CDR3 sequence: CASSHSYNEQFF. As DNA, the CDR3 is TGTGCCAGCAGTCACTCCTACAATGAGCAGTTCTTC.

This rearrangement joins TRBV30 to TRBJ2-5; 12 bases map to TRBD2. Germline loops: CDR1 GTSNPN, CDR2 SVGIG (reference sequence). The CDR3 contains 17 residues. The V segment lost 4 bases and the J segment 5 bases; nucleotides outside the gene matches: 14. The CDR3 loop is CAWITASGRASMETQYF. DNA for the CDR3: TGTGCCTGGATCACGGCTAGCGGGAGGGCCAGCATGGAGACCCAGTACTTC.

The rearrangement links TRBV6-5 to TRBJ1-5, with D perhaps matching TRBD1 (5 bases). Germline V gives CDR1 MNHEY, CDR2 SVGAGI. V lost 2 bases and J 2 bases, leaving 10 bases between the germline ends. The CDR3 totals 15 residues. The CDR3 nucleotides read TGTGCCAGCAGTTACGGGGCGAATGGCAATCAGCCCCAGCATTTT. It yields the protein CASSYGANGNQPQHF.

The chain uses TRBV28 and TRBJ2-5; D possibly corresponds to TRBD2 (5 bases). There are 15 residues in the CDR3. V dropped 3 bases and J dropped 2 bases, with 13 bases sitting between them. The germline V gene encodes CDR1 MDHEN and CDR2 SYDVKM. The CDR3 DNA reads TGTGCCAGCAGTTTTTTGGGAGACGGGCAAGAGACCCAGTACTTC. It encodes CASSFLGDGQETQYF.

The V gene is TRBV11-2, the J gene TRBJ2-1; 7 nucleotides align to TRBD2. Germline V lookup: CDR1 SGHAT, CDR2 FQNNGV. The junction had 19 bases not matched to a gene; V was cut back by 4 bases and J by 4 bases. CDR3 length: 19 amino acids. As DNA, the CDR3 is TGTGCCAGCAGCTCTCAACCTAGCGGCCTCTCTTCCGGGTACAATGAGCAGTTCTTC. This codes for CASSSQPSGLSSGYNEQFF.

In DNA, the CDR3 is TGCGCCAGCAGCTTGGCATCCCTAGCGTCTTACACCGGGGAGCTGTTTTTT. As protein: CASSLASLASYTGELFF. The chain combines TRBV5-1 with TRBJ2-2, with a weak D call TRBD2 (6 bases). CDR3 length: 17 residues. V was clipped by 0 bases and J by 3 bases, with 15 bases between them. Germline loops: CDR1 SGHRS, CDR2 YFSETQ.